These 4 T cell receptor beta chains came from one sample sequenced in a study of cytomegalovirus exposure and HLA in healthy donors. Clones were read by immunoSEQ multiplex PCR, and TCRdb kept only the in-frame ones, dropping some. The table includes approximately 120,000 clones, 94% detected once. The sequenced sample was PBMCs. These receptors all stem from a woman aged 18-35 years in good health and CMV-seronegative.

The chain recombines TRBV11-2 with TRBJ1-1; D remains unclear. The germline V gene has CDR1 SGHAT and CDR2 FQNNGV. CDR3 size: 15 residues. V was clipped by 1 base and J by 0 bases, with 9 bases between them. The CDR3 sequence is CASSLGGSVNTEAFF. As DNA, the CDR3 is TGTGCCAGCAGCTTAGGAGGATCCGTGAACACTGAAGCTTTCTTT.

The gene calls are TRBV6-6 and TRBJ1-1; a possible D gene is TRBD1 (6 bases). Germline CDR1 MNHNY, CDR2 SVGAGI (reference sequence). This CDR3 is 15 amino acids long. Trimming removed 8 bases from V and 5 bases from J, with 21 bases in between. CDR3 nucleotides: TGTGCCAGCCGGTCCACAGGGACGGGTCATACTGAAGCTTTCTTT. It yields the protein CASRSTGTGHTEAFF.

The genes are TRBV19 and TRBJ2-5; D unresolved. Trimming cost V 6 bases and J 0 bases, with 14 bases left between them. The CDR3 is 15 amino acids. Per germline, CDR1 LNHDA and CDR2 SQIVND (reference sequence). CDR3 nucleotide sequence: TGTGCCAGTAGCTCTCACAGCTCATACCAAGAGACCCAGTACTTC. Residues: CASSSHSSYQETQYF.

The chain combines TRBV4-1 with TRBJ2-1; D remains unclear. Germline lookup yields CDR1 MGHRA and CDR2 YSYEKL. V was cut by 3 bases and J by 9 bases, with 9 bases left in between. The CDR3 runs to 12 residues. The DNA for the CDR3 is TGCGCCAGCAGCCACCTAGAAACTGAGCAGTTCTTC. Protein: CASSHLETEQFF.